This is a list of T cell receptor beta chains from one sample in a study of spatial heterogeneity in lung cancer. In TCRdb, the 5' RACE reads were re-called with MiXCR into one record per CDR3 protein. The sample has about 92,000 distinct CDR3 sequences; approximately 12% are singletons. The sequencing used PBMCs, collected at surgery. Source of these receptors: a male donor with early-stage non-small cell lung cancer. CDR3s include the opening cysteine and the closing phenylalanine or tryptophan. D genes are given only for firm matches. The listing skips clone size in some rows; elsewhere it reads once, few, many or a size class.

clone size	CDR3 length	V gene	J gene	D gene	CDR3 DNA	CDR3 protein
NA	15	TRBV6-5	TRBJ2-3	TRBD1	TGTGCCAGCAGCGGGACAGGGGAAAGAGGAGATACGCAGTATTTT	CASSGTGERGDTQYF
few	14	TRBV2	TRBJ1-1	NA	TGTGCCAGCAGGGTCAGGGGTAGGGACACTGAAGCTTTCTTT	CASRVRGRDTEAFF
few	14	TRBV2	TRBJ2-7	NA	TGTGCCAGCAGATTGAACATGGTGAGTTTGGAGCAGTACTTC	CASRLNMVSLEQYF
few	14	TRBV7-6	TRBJ2-5	TRBD1	TGTGCCAGCAGCTCTTACAGGGGGGCAGAGACCCAGTACTTC	CASSSYRGAETQYF
NA	15	TRBV4-3	TRBJ1-6	TRBD1	TGCGCCAGCAGCCAAGATTTGGCAGGGGGGCGTCCCCTCCACTTT	CASSQDLAGGRPLHF
NA	15	TRBV15	TRBJ1-2	TRBD1	TGTGCCACCAGCAGCGGACAGGGGACTAACTATGGCTACACCTTC	CATSSGQGTNYGYTF
few	22	TRBV27	TRBJ1-2	NA	NA	CASSHSLYFCASSRDSYYGYTF
NA	16	TRBV29-1	TRBJ2-1	TRBD2	TGCAGCGTTCCCCCCGTAGCGGGAGGAACCTACAATGAGCAGTTCTTC	CSVPPVAGGTYNEQFF
few	15	TRBV5-1	TRBJ1-2	TRBD1	TGCGCCAGCAGCTTGGAACAGGGGGAGGTCTATGGCTACACCTTC	CASSLEQGEVYGYTF
few	11	TRBV29-1	TRBJ2-5	NA	TGCAGCGTTGAAGATCTGGGGACCCAGTACTTC	CSVEDLGTQYF
NA	14	TRBV30	TRBJ1-5	NA	TGTGCCTGGAGATCCGGGACATCCAGCTCGCCCCAGCATTTT	CAWRSGTSSSPQHF
few	14	TRBV5-1	TRBJ2-4	NA	TGCGCCAGCAGCTTGGATTCAGGGAAGGTCATTCAGTACTTC	CASSLDSGKVIQYF
few	15	TRBV4-1	TRBJ1-5	TRBD1	TGCGCCAGCAGAGAGACAGGGAAGGGGGATCAGCCCCAGCATTTT	CASRETGKGDQPQHF
many	13	TRBV29-1	TRBJ2-7	TRBD1	TGCAGCGTCGAAGTGACAGGGGTTGGCGAGCAGTACTTC	CSVEVTGVGEQYF
NA	13	TRBV29-1	TRBJ2-3	NA	TGCAGCAGTGAGGAGGGCGGCACAGATACGCAGTATTTT	CSSEEGGTDTQYF
few	15	TRBV5-1	TRBJ2-7	NA	TGCGCCAGCAGCTCGCCGGACGTCGCCTCCTACGAGCAGTACTTC	CASSSPDVASYEQYF
few	16	TRBV2	TRBJ2-3	NA	TGTGCCAGCAGTGAAGCGGAATTATCTAGCACAGATACGCAGTATTTT	CASSEAELSSTDTQYF
NA	14	TRBV7-2	TRBJ2-7	TRBD1	TGTGCCAGCAGCTTACAGGGACAGGGCAACGAGCAGTACTTC	CASSLQGQGNEQYF
few	14	TRBV24-1	TRBJ1-1	TRBD1	TGTGCCACCAGTGGGACAGGTGAGAACACTGAAGCTTTCTTT	CATSGTGENTEAFF
few	12	TRBV6-6	TRBJ1-1	NA	TGTGCCAGCACGAGGGGGGTCACTGAAGCTTTCTTT	CASTRGVTEAFF
many	16	TRBV15	TRBJ1-2	NA	TGTGCCACCAGCAGAGATCTGGCAGGAGGGAACTATGGCTACACCTTC	CATSRDLAGGNYGYTF
NA	13	TRBV7-2	TRBJ1-1	NA	TGTGCCAGCAGCTCGTACAACGTGTTCGAAGCTTTCTTT	CASSSYNVFEAFF
NA	14	TRBV6-2/TRBV6-3	TRBJ1-1	NA	TGTGCCAGCAGTTTCAGTCAGGCGCGGACTGAAGCTTTCTTT	CASSFSQARTEAFF
few	11	TRBV2	TRBJ2-3	NA	TGTGCCAGCAACGCAAGGGATAGGCAGTATTTT	CASNARDRQYF
NA	15	TRBV7-2	TRBJ1-5	NA	TGTGCCAGCAGCTTAGCGCTTACAGGGTACGAGCCCCAGCATTTT	CASSLALTGYEPQHF
few	14	TRBV25-1	TRBJ2-1	TRBD1	TGTGCCAGCAGCTCGACAGGGTTCTACAATGAGCAGTTCTTC	CASSSTGFYNEQFF
many	14	TRBV12-3/TRBV12-4	TRBJ2-5	NA	TGTGCCAGCAGTTTGGGGGGATGGCAAGAGACCCAGTACTTC	CASSLGGWQETQYF
NA	18	TRBV7-2	TRBJ2-3	NA	TGTGCCAGCCCCCTAGCCGAGGTGGCGGGCTGGAGGGCAGATACGCAGTATTTT	CASPLAEVAGWRADTQYF
NA	12	TRBV6-1	TRBJ2-1	NA	TGTGCCAGCAGTGCCTCGTTGGGTGAGCAGTTCTTC	CASSASLGEQFF
NA	16	TRBV2	TRBJ2-3	NA	TGTGCCAGCGCCCCCCTGGGATACGGGGCGGGAGATACGCAGTATTTT	CASAPLGYGAGDTQYF
NA	14	TRBV28	TRBJ2-5	NA	TGTGCCAGCAGTTGGGACCCAAAGCGAGAGACCCAGTACTTC	CASSWDPKRETQYF
NA	16	TRBV9	TRBJ2-3	NA	TGTGCCAGCAGCGCAAGACAGACTGCACCTACAGATACGCAGTATTTT	CASSARQTAPTDTQYF
many	15	TRBV6-2/TRBV6-3	TRBJ2-7	TRBD1	TGTGCCAGCAGTCCCGGGACAGGGCTCTCCTACGAGCAGTACTTC	CASSPGTGLSYEQYF
NA	16	TRBV3-1	TRBJ2-2	NA	TGTGCCAGCAGATCCTGGGATAACGCGAACACCGGGGAGCTGTTTTTT	CASRSWDNANTGELFF
many	15	TRBV7-9	TRBJ2-2	TRBD1	TGTGCCAGCGGCCAGGACAGGGTAACTACCGGGGAGCTGTTTTTT	CASGQDRVTTGELFF
NA	16	TRBV4-1	TRBJ2-1	TRBD2	TGCGCCAGCAGCCAGACTAGCGGGGGGTATTACAATGAGCAGTTCTTC	CASSQTSGGYYNEQFF
few	15	TRBV28	TRBJ1-6	NA	TGTGCCAGCAGCTACGCGGGCTCCTATAATTCACCCCTCCACTTT	CASSYAGSYNSPLHF
NA	16	TRBV28	TRBJ2-2	TRBD1	TGTGCCAGCAGTGTACCGGGACAGAGCTCCACCGGGGAGCTGTTTTTT	CASSVPGQSSTGELFF
few	14	TRBV7-6	TRBJ2-7	NA	TGTGCCAGCAGCTTAGATCGGGGGTCCTACGAGCAGTACTTC	CASSLDRGSYEQYF
NA	12	TRBV7-7	TRBJ2-2	NA	TGTGCTAGCAGCTTGTCAGGCGGGGAGCTGTTTTTT	CASSLSGGELFF
NA	15	TRBV7-3	TRBJ2-1	NA	TGTGCCAGCAGCCCGGGAGGGACAGATTGGGATGAGCAGTTCTTC	CASSPGGTDWDEQFF
NA	13	TRBV28	TRBJ1-2	NA	TGTGCCAGCAGTCCCCCGGGGAACTATGGCTACACCTTC	CASSPPGNYGYTF